This entry concerns a single TCR beta chain. Antigen specificity is unknown. This sample was taken from a study of beta chain features in type 1 diabetes. The overall study: The examined sorted cells totaled fewer than 110,000,000 across samples. Points from the study as a whole: The naive, central memory and Treg TCRB repertoires of patients appeared to be more similar to one another than those of healthy donors. Shortening that was moderate but significant affected the TCRB CDR3s of Type 1 diabetes patients in all four CD4+ subsets.

Germline CDR1 and CDR2: SGHVS and FQNEAQ. V lost 2 bases, J lost 0 bases, and 4 bases stayed unmatched. The CDR3 covers 17 residues. CD45RO/CCR7/CD25/CD127/CD95/CD27 staining was used to isolate CD4+ naive, central memory, regulatory and stem cell-like memory cells by sorting. cDNA synthesis used the whole RNA isolate, giving expressed TCRB sequences. Sequencing used immunoSEQ multiplex PCR; TCRdb keeps in-frame clones, though not all of them. The sample contains 430,000 or so clones, about an eighth of which appear only once. This receptor was identified in a young woman in good health. V gene TRBV7-8 combines with J gene TRBJ2-1; 10 bases fit TRBD2. Source material: naive CD4+ T cells from blood. The CDR3 DNA reads TGTGCCAGCAGCTTAAGGACTAGCGGACCCTCCTACAATGAGCAGTTCTTC. This gives the protein CASSLRTSGPSYNEQFF.